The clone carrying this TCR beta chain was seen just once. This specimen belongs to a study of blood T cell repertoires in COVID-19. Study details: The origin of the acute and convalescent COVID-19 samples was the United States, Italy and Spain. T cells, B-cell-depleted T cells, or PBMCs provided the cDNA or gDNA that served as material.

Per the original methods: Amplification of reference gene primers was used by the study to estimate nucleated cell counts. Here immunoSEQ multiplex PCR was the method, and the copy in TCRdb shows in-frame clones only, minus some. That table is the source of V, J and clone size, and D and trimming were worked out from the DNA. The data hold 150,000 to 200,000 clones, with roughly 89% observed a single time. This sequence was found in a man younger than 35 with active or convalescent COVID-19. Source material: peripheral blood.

The DNA for the CDR3 is TGCGCCAGCAGCCAAGCAAGGGGTACCGGCTCCTACGAGCAGTACTTC. It codes for CASSQARGTGSYEQYF. J is TRBJ2-7 and V is TRBV4-3, with D possibly being TRBD1 (5 bases). Trimming took off 1 base at V and 0 bases at J, with 13 bases between the two ends. The CDR3 is 16 amino acids. The V gene's germline CDR1 is LGHNA and CDR2 YSLEER.